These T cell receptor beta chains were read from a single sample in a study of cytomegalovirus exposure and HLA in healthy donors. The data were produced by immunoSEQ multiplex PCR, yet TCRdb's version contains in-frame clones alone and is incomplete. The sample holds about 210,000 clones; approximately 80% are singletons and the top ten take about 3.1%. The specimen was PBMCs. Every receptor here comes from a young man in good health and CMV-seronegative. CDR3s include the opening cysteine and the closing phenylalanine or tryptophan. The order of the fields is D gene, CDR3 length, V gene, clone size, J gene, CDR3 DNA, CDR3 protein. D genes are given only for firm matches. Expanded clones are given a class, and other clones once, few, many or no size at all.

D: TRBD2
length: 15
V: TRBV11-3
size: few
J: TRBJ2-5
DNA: TGTGCCAGCAGCCTCACTAGCGGGGAGGGGGAGACCCAGTACTTC
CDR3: CASSLTSGEGETQYF

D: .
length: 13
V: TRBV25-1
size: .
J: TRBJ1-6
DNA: TGTGCCAGTGGGAGGGGGGGCCACTCACCCCTCCACTTT
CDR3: CASGRGGHSPLHF

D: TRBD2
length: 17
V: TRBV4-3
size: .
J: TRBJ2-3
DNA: TGCGCCAGCAGCCAAGTCTTCTCGGGGGGGATCACAGATACGCAGTATTTT
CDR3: CASSQVFSGGITDTQYF

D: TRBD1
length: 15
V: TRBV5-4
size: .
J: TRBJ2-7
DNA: TGTGCCAGCACTCGCCGGACAGGGACAACCTACGAGCAGTACTTC
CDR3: CASTRRTGTTYEQYF

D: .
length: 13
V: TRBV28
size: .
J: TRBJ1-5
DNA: TGTGCCAGCAGTGTAGCAAGCAATCAGCCCCAGCATTTT
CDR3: CASSVASNQPQHF

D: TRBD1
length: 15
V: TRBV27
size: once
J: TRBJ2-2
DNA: TGTGCCAGCAGTTTTCAGGGGGCGTGGACCGGGGAGCTGTTTTTT
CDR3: CASSFQGAWTGELFF

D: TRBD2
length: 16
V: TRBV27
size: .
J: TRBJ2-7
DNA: TGTGCCAGCAGTCCTCAAACTAGCGGGGTAGGGTACGAGCAGTACTTC
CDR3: CASSPQTSGVGYEQYF

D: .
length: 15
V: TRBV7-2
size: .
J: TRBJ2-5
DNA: TGTGCCAGCAGCCCGAGACAGGTCTGGGGAGAGACCCAGTACTTC
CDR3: CASSPRQVWGETQYF

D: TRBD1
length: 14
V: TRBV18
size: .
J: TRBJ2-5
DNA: TGTGCCAGCTCACTCGACAGGGTGAGAGAGACCCAGTACTTC
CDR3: CASSLDRVRETQYF

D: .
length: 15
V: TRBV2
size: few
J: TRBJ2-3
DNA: TGTGCCAGTCCCAGGGGAGGGCGAAGCACAGATACGCAGTATTTT
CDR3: CASPRGGRSTDTQYF

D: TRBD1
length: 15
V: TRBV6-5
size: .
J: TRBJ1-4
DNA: TGTGCCAGCAGGAGGGGGCTTGCAACTAATGAAAAACTGTTTTTT
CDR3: CASRRGLATNEKLFF

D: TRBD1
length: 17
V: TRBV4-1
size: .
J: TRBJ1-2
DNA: TGCGCCAGCAGCCAAGAGGAGACAGGGACTTATAACTATGGCTACACCTTC
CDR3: CASSQEETGTYNYGYTF

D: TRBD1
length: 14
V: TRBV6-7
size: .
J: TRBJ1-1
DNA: TGTGCCAGCATTAGGACAGGGTCCTTTGGTGAAGCTTTCTTT
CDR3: CASIRTGSFGEAFF

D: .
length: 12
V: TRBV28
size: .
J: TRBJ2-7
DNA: TGTGCCAGCAGTCCAGGCTCCTACGAGCAGTACTTC
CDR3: CASSPGSYEQYF

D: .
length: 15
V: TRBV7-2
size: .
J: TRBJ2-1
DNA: TGTGCCAGCAGCTTAGCGGCGGGGGCGATCAATGAGCAGTTCTTC
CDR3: CASSLAAGAINEQFF

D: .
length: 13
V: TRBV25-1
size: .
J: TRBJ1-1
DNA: TGTGCCAGCAGTGTATGGGGGACTACTGAAGCTTTCTTT
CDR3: CASSVWGTTEAFF

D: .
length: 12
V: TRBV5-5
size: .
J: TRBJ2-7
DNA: TGTGCCAGCAGCTCTCGGGGGAACGAGCAGTACTTC
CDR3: CASSSRGNEQYF

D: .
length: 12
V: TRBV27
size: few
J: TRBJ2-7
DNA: TGTGCCAGCAGTCCCCGGGGAGGTGAGCAGTACTTC
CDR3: CASSPRGGEQYF